This TCR beta chain came from a study of patients and donors after allogeneic stem cell transplantation. Each CDR3 protein gets one entry after TCRdb re-called the RT-PCR reads with MiXCR. The sample lists approximately 430,000 distinct CDR3 sequences; roughly 16% were seen once. The CDR3 runs 15 residues. Germline CDR1 and CDR2: SGHRS and YFSETQ. Trimming cost V 2 bases and J 0 bases, with 9 bases left between them. This clonotype was detected only a few times. V is TRBV5-1 and J is TRBJ2-1; weak D call: TRBD1 (5 bases). The receptor was derived from a human donor who was either an allogeneic HSCT recipient or a stem cell or donor lymphocyte infusion donor (not recorded which). It is not recorded whose cells these are; they may come from a transplant donor. The source material was blood, either unsorted or a sorted T cell fraction (not recorded which). The CDR3 DNA sequence: TGCGCCAGCAGCTTCGGGCAGGGCTCCTACAATGAGCAGTTCTTC. As protein: CASSFGQGSYNEQFF.